The rows below give T cell receptor beta chains drawn from one sample of a study of post-analysis software for immune sequencing data. Via MiXCR, TCRdb re-called the PCR reads, giving one row per CDR3 protein. The data hold approximately 570,000 distinct CDR3 sequences, with about 44% observed a single time. The sequencing sample was made of blood. The source is a girl aged 10 to 17 with multiple sclerosis. Each CDR3 is given without its conserved first and last residue.

V	J	CDR3
TRBV20-1	TRBJ1-2	SARALGQGNYGYT
TRBV9	TRBJ2-1	ASSAGTSGDEQF
TRBV12-3/TRBV12-4	TRBJ2-3	ASSFYIGPSTDTQY
TRBV12-3/TRBV12-4	TRBJ2-7	ASSSAVGAYEQY
TRBV5-5	TRBJ2-4	ASSPTQGMGDIQY
TRBV6-1	TRBJ2-1	ASRAGQGGYNEQF
TRBV18	TRBJ2-3	ASQGQQSTDTQY
TRBV27	NA	ASSLFTRAGEQY
TRBV9	TRBJ2-6	ASSVDVEANVLT
TRBV2	TRBJ2-7	ASSESLTSYEQY
TRBV6-5	TRBJ2-7	ASSYPGKGSYEQY
TRBV12-3/TRBV12-4	TRBJ2-3	ASTQHGGPSTDTQY
TRBV12-3/TRBV12-4	TRBJ1-2	ASSLKWVTYGYT
TRBV9	TRBJ2-7	ASSVTPSGNYEQY
TRBV10-3	TRBJ2-1	AIRGQGSYNEQF